These 30 T cell receptor beta chains originate from one sample sequenced in a study of control samples from healthy donors and cancer patients. Profiling relied on immunoSEQ multiplex PCR, and the TCRdb table lists in-frame clones only, not all of them. The sample lists approximately 170,000 clones, roughly 95% occurring once. Material: blood. These receptors all come from a woman aged 55 to 70 in good health.

CDR3 in amino acids: CASSPQGRLGNTIYF. CDR3 DNA: TGTGCCAGCTCACCCCAGGGAAGGCTTGGAAACACCATATATTTT. The chain recombines TRBV18 with TRBJ1-3, with D possibly matching TRBD1 (5 bases). V was cut by 3 bases and J by 3 bases, with 12 bases left in between. The germline gives CDR1 KGHSH, CDR2 LQKENI. CDR3 size: 15 residues. Using reference TRBV18 and TRBJ1-3 for the parts outside the CDR3, the full variable domain is NAGVMQNPRHLVRRRGQEARLRCSPMKGHSHVYWYRQLPEEGLKFMVYLQKENIIDESGMPKERFSAEFPKEGPSILRIQQVVRGDSAAYFCASSPQGRLGNTIYFGEGSWLTVV.

The rearrangement links TRBV27 to TRBJ1-3; 7 bases line up with TRBD1. J lost 0 bases, V lost 6 bases, and 5 bases had no gene match. The germline CDR1 and CDR2 sequences are MNHEY and SMNVEV (reference sequence). The CDR3 loop spans 15 amino acids. The CDR3 coding sequence is TGTGCCAGCAGGGCACAGGGGAGCTCTGGAAACACCATATATTTT. It encodes CASRAQGSSGNTIYF.

The chain links TRBV11-2 to TRBJ2-1, with 13 bases fitting TRBD2. The trim removed 4 bases at V and 7 bases at J, leaving 10 bases unmatched. Germline CDR1 is SGHAT and CDR2 is FQNNGV. This CDR3 is built from 17 residues. CDR3 region: CASSSRPRLAGGNEQFF. The CDR3, as DNA: TGTGCCAGCAGCTCCCGACCCAGACTAGCGGGAGGAAATGAGCAGTTCTTC.

V and J are TRBV10-3 and TRBJ1-5; TRBD1 is a possible D gene (5 bases). Trimming removed 3 bases at V and 6 bases at J, with 12 bases between. Germline V gives CDR1 ENHRY, CDR2 SYGVKD. This CDR3 contains 14 residues. CDR3 sequence reads: CAISERTPGQPQHF. Here the CDR3 DNA reads TGTGCCATCAGTGAACGGACACCGGGTCAGCCCCAGCATTTT.

J is TRBJ1-2 and V is TRBV19; 11 bases align to TRBD1. The ends lost 5 bases at V and 2 bases at J; junction bases unmatched: 16. The CDR3 consists of 19 residues. Germline V gives CDR1 LNHDA, CDR2 SQIVND (reference sequence). The CDR3 is CASSAKAGTGGTRNYGYTF. For the CDR3, the DNA is TGTGCCAGTAGTGCCAAGGCCGGGACAGGGGGGACAAGGAACTATGGCTACACCTTC.

The rearrangement links TRBV7-9 to TRBJ1-3, with 7 positions matching TRBD1. V gave up 2 bases and J gave up 3 bases; unmatched junction bases: 7. Germline V lookup: CDR1 SEHNR, CDR2 FQNEAQ (reference sequence). This CDR3 spans 16 amino acids. CDR3 sequence reads: CASSLSTGVGGNTIYF. CDR3 DNA sequence: TGTGCCAGCAGCTTATCTACAGGGGTCGGTGGAAACACCATATATTTT.

CDR3: CAWSPGGRAWYQPQHF. CDR3 DNA: TGTGCCTGGAGTCCTGGGGGCAGGGCTTGGTATCAGCCCCAGCATTTT. V usage is TRBV30 and J usage is TRBJ1-5; D might be TRBD1 (6 bases). The CDR3 sequence is 16 residues long. Germline V gene lookup returns CDR1 GTSNPN and CDR2 SVGIG (reference sequence). Trimming took off 2 bases at V and 5 bases at J, with 19 bases between the two ends.

This chain uses TRBV27 with TRBJ1-5, with D possibly matching TRBD1 (6 bases). The CDR3 loop spans 13 amino acids. Trimming removed 5 bases at V and 7 bases at J, with 12 bases between. Germline CDR1 MNHEY, CDR2 SMNVEV (reference sequence). The CDR3 DNA sequence: TGTGCCAGCAGTCTACAGGGTAGGCAGCCCCAGCATTTT. Protein: CASSLQGRQPQHF.

This rearrangement joins TRBV7-2 to TRBJ1-1; D may be TRBD1 (5 bases). Looked up from germline, CDR1 is SGHTA and CDR2 is FQGNSA. The V gene lost 5 bases and the J gene lost 1 base, with 14 bases spanning the gap. The CDR3 length is 15 residues. The CDR3 here is CASSKTDTWNTEAFF. As DNA, the CDR3 is TGTGCCAGCAGCAAGACAGACACCTGGAACACTGAAGCTTTCTTT.

The V and J genes are TRBV11-1 and TRBJ1-1; D is uncertain. This CDR3 comprises 13 residues. Germline lookup yields CDR1 SGHAT and CDR2 FQDESV (reference sequence). V lost 5 bases and J lost 4, with 11 bases in between. The CDR3 region has the DNA TGTGCCAGCAGCCTCCGGCTGCTCACTGAAGCTTTCTTT. Encoded protein: CASSLRLLTEAFF.

V gene TRBV6-2 or TRBV6-3 combines with J gene TRBJ2-1, with 7 bases matching TRBD2. CDR3 length: 16 amino acids. V shed 2 bases and J 4 bases; nucleotides not matched to a gene: 8. Germline CDR1 MNHEY, CDR2 SVGEGT. The CDR3: CASSYGLVGKYNEQFF. In nucleotides, the CDR3 is TGTGCCAGCAGTTACGGACTAGTTGGGAAATACAATGAGCAGTTCTTC.

This chain joins TRBV7-2 and TRBJ2-3; 8 nucleotides agree with TRBD2. Trimming took 5 bases from V and 4 from J; bases not matched to a gene: 8. The CDR3 has 15 amino acids. From germline, CDR1 is SGHTA and CDR2 FQGNSA. CDR3 region: CASSPQGLAADTQYF. The CDR3 DNA sequence: TGTGCCAGCAGCCCACAAGGACTAGCTGCAGATACGCAGTATTTT.

The rearrangement joins TRBV5-6 to TRBJ1-2, with D maybe TRBD1 (5 bases). V was cut by 2 bases and J by 0 bases, with 8 bases left in between. The CDR3 loop spans 14 amino acids. Germline V gives CDR1 SGHDT, CDR2 YYEEEE. This CDR3 is CASSFRASNYGYTF. In DNA, the CDR3 is TGTGCCAGCAGCTTCAGGGCCTCTAACTATGGCTACACCTTC. Together with reference TRBV5-6 and TRBJ1-2, the CDR3 gives the full variable domain: DAGVTQSPTHLIKTRGQQVTLRCSPKSGHDTVSWYQQALGQGPQFIFQYYEEEERQRGNFPDRFSGHQFPNYSSELNVNALLLGDSALYLCASSFRASNYGYTFGSGTRLTVV.

This clone was seen a single time. A read error may explain this, as a much larger clone is one base away. V is TRBV5-6 and J is TRBJ1-1; D is perhaps TRBD1 (5 bases). The CDR3 consists of 15 residues. CDR1 and CDR2 from the germline V gene are SGHDT and YYEEEE. Here the CDR3 reads CARSLGRGGNTEAFF. The CDR3 DNA is TGTGCCCGCAGCTTGGGGCGGGGGGGGAACACTGAAGCTTTCTTT.

CDR3 residues: CASSQVTGHGYTF. Written as DNA, the CDR3 is TGTGCCAGCAGCCAAGTCACAGGTCATGGCTACACCTTC. The chain uses TRBV3-1 (or the pseudogene TRBV3-2) and TRBJ1-2; weak D call: TRBD1 (5 bases). Trimming pared 1 base from V and 6 bases from J, leaving 9 bases between. Germline CDR1 reads LGHDT; CDR2 reads YNNKEL (reference sequence). The length of the CDR3 is 13 residues.

The V gene is TRBV4-2, the J gene TRBJ2-1; 11 bases agree with TRBD2. The length of the CDR3 is 16 residues. The trim removed 3 bases at V and 3 bases at J, leaving 4 bases unmatched. The germline gives CDR1 LGHNA, CDR2 YNFKEQ. This CDR3 reads CASSHPTSGGYNEQFF. The DNA of the CDR3 is TGTGCCAGCAGCCACCCCACTAGCGGGGGCTACAATGAGCAGTTCTTC.

This chain links TRBV6-1 with TRBJ1-2; D remains ambiguous. This CDR3 region has 14 residues. The V gene lost 1 base and the J gene lost 4 bases, with 10 bases spanning the gap. Germline V gene data show CDR1 as MNHNS and CDR2 as SASEGT. DNA for the CDR3: TGTGCCAGCAGTGAAGTAAACAAGTTCTATGGCTACACCTTC. Translating it yields CASSEVNKFYGYTF.

The chain combines TRBV4-1 with TRBJ1-3; D ambiguous. The V end was cut by 1 base, the J end by 6 bases, with 16 bases between. CDR1 and CDR2 (germline): MGHRA, YSYEKL. The CDR3 contains 16 residues. CDR3 region: CASSQVALAGANTIYF. As DNA, the CDR3 is TGCGCCAGCAGCCAAGTTGCCCTCGCTGGTGCAAACACCATATATTTT.

This chain connects TRBV12-5 to TRBJ2-1; no clear D. Per germline, CDR1 LGHNT and CDR2 FRNRAP. This CDR3 has 14 amino acids. The ends were cut back, 5 bases at V and 5 bases at J, with 13 bases in the middle. CDR3 sequence reads: CASGGRLSHNEQFF. CDR3 coding DNA: TGTGCTAGTGGTGGAAGGCTATCCCACAATGAGCAGTTCTTC.

The rearrangement joins TRBV10-3 to TRBJ1-1; D is uncertain. Germline V gene lookup returns CDR1 ENHRY and CDR2 SYGVKD. CDR3 length equals 13 residues. V shed 6 bases and J shed 1 base, with 9 bases lying between them. The CDR3 DNA reads TGTGCCATCAGACCTACAGAGAACACTGAAGCTTTCTTT. It specifies CAIRPTENTEAFF.

The rearrangement links TRBV5-1 to TRBJ1-1, with D unclear. The CDR3 spans 12 residues. V was trimmed by 4 bases and J by 6 bases, leaving 10 bases between them. Germline assignment: CDR1 SGHRS and CDR2 YFSETQ. CDR3 bases: TGCGCCAGCAGCCCTGGTGGCCCTGAAGCTTTCTTT. This sequence encodes CASSPGGPEAFF.

The chain combines TRBV24-1 with TRBJ1-6; D is undetermined. V was pared by 7 bases and J by 4 bases, with 19 bases between. From germline, CDR1 is KGHDR and CDR2 SFDVKD. This CDR3 is 17 amino acids long. The DNA of the CDR3 is TGTGCCACCAGCTGCATGGGTACTACGATGTATAATTCACCCCTCCACTTT. As protein: CATSCMGTTMYNSPLHF.

This chain joins TRBV5-1 and TRBJ2-7; 9 bases align to TRBD1. This CDR3 has 15 amino acids. Per germline, CDR1 SGHRS and CDR2 YFSETQ. V trimming: 3 bases; J trimming: 2 bases; junction bases outside the gene matches: 6. CDR3 protein: CASSSRTGATYEQYF. The CDR3, as DNA: TGCGCCAGCAGCTCTAGGACAGGGGCGACCTACGAGCAGTACTTC.

The rearrangement links TRBV6-5 to TRBJ2-1; no clear D. This CDR3 has 11 amino acids. Per germline, CDR1 MNHEY and CDR2 SVGAGI. Trimming took 2 bases from V and 12 from J, leaving 8 bases between them. The CDR3 DNA reads TGTGCCAGCAGTTACGGGCCCTTGCAGTTCTTC. Its protein product is CASSYGPLQFF.

V is TRBV20-1 and J is TRBJ2-7; D is undetermined. Deletions cut 8 bases from V and 2 bases from J, with 10 bases between. CDR3 length: 11 amino acids. Germline V gene lookup returns CDR1 DFQATT and CDR2 SNEGSKA (reference sequence). CDR3 protein: CSTPRPYEQYF. The CDR3 nucleotides are TGCAGTACACCCAGGCCCTACGAGCAGTACTTC.

This clone occurred once. This chain connects TRBV28 to TRBJ1-1; maybe TRBD1 (6 bases). Trimming removed 4 bases at V and 3 bases at J, with 15 bases between. This CDR3 comprises 15 residues. CDR1 MDHEN and CDR2 SYDVKM come from the germline V gene. CDR3 loop: CASSSDSLGDTEAFF. The CDR3, as DNA: TGTGCCAGCAGTTCGGACAGTCTAGGGGACACTGAAGCTTTCTTT.

Details on this clone: This sample also contains other DNA sequences that code for the same CDR3. V and J are TRBV4-3 and TRBJ2-3; D unresolved. CDR1 is LGHNA and CDR2 is YSLEER in the germline V gene. The CDR3 covers 14 residues. The V end was cut by 0 bases, the J end by 0 bases, with 4 bases between. CDR3 nucleotide sequence: TGCGCCAGCAGCCAAGACCCTAGCACAGATACGCAGTATTTT. It translates to CASSQDPSTDTQYF.

The rearrangement uses TRBV6-5 and TRBJ1-5, with a possible D match to TRBD1 (6 bases). Germline V gene data show CDR1 as MNHEY and CDR2 as SVGAGI. The V end was cut by 7 bases, the J end by 4 bases, with 8 bases between. This CDR3 is 12 amino acids long. The chain's CDR3 is CASNGQNQPQHF. The CDR3 DNA is TGTGCCAGCAACGGACAGAATCAGCCCCAGCATTTT.

The chain uses TRBV19 and TRBJ1-6; D unresolved. Germline loops: CDR1 LNHDA, CDR2 SQIVND (reference sequence). CDR3 length equals 14 residues. Trimming cost V 6 bases and J 6 bases, with 12 bases left between them. The CDR3 coding sequence is TGTGCCAGTAGCGACGATCAGCCTAATTCACCCCTCCACTTT. As protein: CASSDDQPNSPLHF.

The chain joins TRBV3-1 (or the pseudogene TRBV3-2) to TRBJ1-4, with 8 nucleotides matching TRBD1. The germline V gene encodes CDR1 LGHDT and CDR2 YNNKEL (reference sequence). The ends lost 7 bases at V and 8 bases at J; junction bases unmatched: 6. This CDR3 is 13 amino acids long. The CDR3: CASKQGGEEKLFF. CDR3 nucleotides: TGTGCCAGCAAACAGGGGGGGGAGGAAAAACTGTTTTTT.